These 9 T cell receptor beta chains share one sample of origin, sequenced in a study of blood T cell repertoires in COVID-19. The protocol was immunoSEQ multiplex PCR, while the TCRdb copy is restricted to in-frame clones and leaves out a portion. The profile covers under 200,000 clones, with around 85% appearing a single time and about 0.81% taken by the ten largest. Sequencing input: peripheral blood. Every receptor here comes from a woman in her seventies with acute or convalescent COVID-19.

The chain uses TRBV21-1 and TRBJ2-7; the table's TRBD1 call for D was not verified on the DNA. TRBV21-1 is noted as a pseudogene. The CDR3 totals 18 residues. CDR3 amino acids: CASSNRTGGSTDTYEQYF. In DNA form, the CDR3 reads TGTGCCAGCAGCAATCGGACAGGGGGCTCCACCGACACATACGAGCAGTACTTC.

The genes are TRBV27 and TRBJ2-1; 14 bases fit TRBD2. This CDR3 contains 16 residues. Germline assignment: CDR1 MNHEY and CDR2 SMNVEV (reference sequence). V was clipped by 5 bases and J by 4 bases; unmatched bases: 4. CDR3 DNA: TGTGCCAGCAGTCCAAGACTAGCGGGAGGGTACAATGAGCAGTTCTTC. Translation: CASSPRLAGGYNEQFF.

V is TRBV9 and J is TRBJ2-1, with 9 bases identical to TRBD2. Trimming took 4 bases from V and 3 from J; bases not matched to a gene: 11. The CDR3 contains 17 residues. Per germline, CDR1 SGDLS and CDR2 YYNGEE. The CDR3: CASSPSRASGIYNEQFF. CDR3 in DNA: TGTGCCAGCAGCCCCTCCCGGGCTAGCGGGATCTACAATGAGCAGTTCTTC.

The J gene is TRBJ2-2, the V gene TRBV3-1 (or the pseudogene TRBV3-2), with D possibly matching TRBD2 (6 bases). Germline CDR1 LGHDT, CDR2 YNNKEL (reference sequence). CDR3 length equals 14 residues. Trimming left V 5 bases short and J 6 bases short, with 13 bases between. CDR3 sequence reads: CASSSRLVSGELFF. The CDR3 DNA is TGTGCCAGCAGCTCCCGACTAGTTTCCGGGGAGCTGTTTTTT.

V and J are TRBV6-5 and TRBJ2-2; 7 positions agree with TRBD2. Per germline, CDR1 MNHEY and CDR2 SVGAGI. After removal of 6 bases from V and 6 bases from J, the junction contained 10 bases not matched to a gene. This CDR3 spans 15 amino acids. CDR3 in amino acids: CASSPLGGYPGELFF. CDR3 DNA sequence: TGTGCCAGCAGCCCACTGGGAGGGTACCCCGGGGAGCTGTTTTTT.

This rearrangement joins TRBV7-9 to TRBJ1-1; 7 positions agree with TRBD1. Trimming at V came to 1 base and at J to 0 bases, leaving 2 bases not matched to a gene. CDR3 length: 15 amino acids. Germline CDR1 reads SEHNR; CDR2 reads FQNEAQ (reference sequence). CDR3 protein: CASSLDRGVNTEAFF. The CDR3 nucleotides read TGTGCCAGCAGCTTAGACAGGGGAGTGAACACTGAAGCTTTCTTT.

The chain carries TRBV6-5 and TRBJ2-1, with 8 bases lining up with TRBD1. The length of the CDR3 is 14 residues. V was clipped by 10 bases and J by 8 bases; unmatched bases: 13. The germline V gene has CDR1 MNHEY and CDR2 SVGAGI. The CDR3 coding sequence is TGTGCCACGTGGCCGGGACAGGAGGTCTATGAGCAGTTCTTC. Protein product: CATWPGQEVYEQFF.

This clone has a single count. The chain links TRBV2 to TRBJ2-2; tentative D call: TRBD2 (6 bases). The CDR3 loop spans 15 amino acids. V lost 4 bases and J lost 6, with 15 bases in between. Germline V gene lookup returns CDR1 SNHLY and CDR2 FYNNEI. The CDR3 sequence is CASSASLWGAGELFF. CDR3 sequence (DNA): TGTGCCAGCAGTGCCTCCCTATGGGGGGCCGGGGAGCTGTTTTTT.

This sequence joins TRBV10-3 and TRBJ1-3; D is uncertain. V was shortened by 2 bases and J by 3 bases, with 11 bases between the two germline ends. This CDR3 comprises 15 residues. In germline, CDR1 is ENHRY, CDR2 SYGVKD. The CDR3 nucleotides read TGTGCCATCAGTGAGGAGGGAGGGATTGGAAACACCATATATTTT. Translating it yields CAISEEGGIGNTIYF.